These T cell receptor beta chains were read from a single sample in a study of shared clonotypes between healthy human individuals. TCRdb's table, derived via immunoSEQ multiplex PCR, lists solely in-frame clones and lacks some. The table records about 2.3 million clones, 80% to 95% of them present only once. Sample: naive CD4+ T cells from PBMCs. The receptors were sampled from a man in his late teens or twenties in good health. Some clones in this sample may be carry-over from other donors' samples. The CDR3 runs from the conserved cysteine through the conserved F or W. The order of the fields is D gene, V gene, CDR3 length, clone size, J gene, CDR3 DNA, CDR3 protein. A D gene is named only where the DNA matches it firmly. Only part of the rows carry a size: once, few, many, or a class if the clone is expanded.

D: -; V: TRBV6-1; length: 15; size: -; J: TRBJ1-2; DNA: TGTGCCAGCTCTTCCGGTGGCAAAGCCCCCTATGGCTACACCTTC; CDR3: CASSSGGKAPYGYTF
D: -; V: TRBV30; length: 12; size: -; J: TRBJ2-7; DNA: TGTGCCTGGTTTTCGGACAGAAACGAGCAGTACTTC; CDR3: CAWFSDRNEQYF
D: TRBD2; V: TRBV4-1; length: 16; size: -; J: TRBJ2-7; DNA: TGCGCCAGCAGCCAAGACGTGAGCGGGAGCTCCTACGAGCAGTACTTC; CDR3: CASSQDVSGSSYEQYF
D: -; V: TRBV29-1; length: 14; size: -; J: TRBJ2-7; DNA: TGCAGCGTTCGGTCGGGATTAGTCGAACGCGAGCAGTACTTC; CDR3: CSVRSGLVEREQYF
D: -; V: TRBV28; length: 14; size: -; J: TRBJ1-5; DNA: TGTGCCAGCAGTTTAGTGGGGGCGGATCAGCCCCAGCATTTT; CDR3: CASSLVGADQPQHF
D: -; V: TRBV19; length: 15; size: -; J: TRBJ1-2; DNA: TGTGCCAGTAGTATAGCGGGGACGCTCCTCTATGGCTACACCTTC; CDR3: CASSIAGTLLYGYTF
D: TRBD2; V: TRBV6-4; length: 15; size: -; J: TRBJ2-3; DNA: TGTGCCAGCAGTTTAACTAGCGGGAAGTGGGATACGCAGTATTTT; CDR3: CASSLTSGKWDTQYF
D: TRBD1; V: TRBV30; length: 14; size: -; J: TRBJ1-1; DNA: TGTGCCTGGAGTGCAGGGGCCGGGACAGGACCTTCTTTCTTT; CDR3: CAWSAGAGTGPSFF
D: -; V: TRBV15; length: 15; size: -; J: TRBJ1-5; DNA: TGTGCCACCACCCTACAACTAGGGGACCATCAGCCCCAGCATTTT; CDR3: CATTLQLGDHQPQHF
D: -; V: TRBV28; length: 15; size: -; J: TRBJ1-2; DNA: TGTGCCAGCGCACTAGCGGGGGAGGGAGACTATGGCTACACCTTC; CDR3: CASALAGEGDYGYTF
D: TRBD2; V: TRBV7-3; length: 13; size: once; J: TRBJ2-2; DNA: TGTGCCACTAGCGGCCACAACACCGGGGAGCTGTTTTTT; CDR3: CATSGHNTGELFF
D: -; V: TRBV29-1; length: 12; size: -; J: TRBJ2-7; DNA: TGCAGCGTGGGGACGGACTCCTACGAGCAGTACTTC; CDR3: CSVGTDSYEQYF
D: -; V: TRBV11-2; length: 14; size: -; J: TRBJ2-3; DNA: TGTGCCAGCAGCTTAGGGCAGATGTGGGATACGCAGTATTTT; CDR3: CASSLGQMWDTQYF
D: TRBD2; V: TRBV6-6; length: 15; size: -; J: TRBJ2-1; DNA: TGTGCCAGCAGTTCCAGCGGGAGGGGGCACAATGAGCAGTTCTTC; CDR3: CASSSSGRGHNEQFF
D: -; V: TRBV4-3; length: 17; size: -; J: TRBJ1-1; DNA: TGCGCCAGCAGCCAAGAGGGGTTGGGGGCGCCGAGCACTGAAGCTTTCTTT; CDR3: CASSQEGLGAPSTEAFF
D: -; V: TRBV7-8; length: 15; size: -; J: TRBJ2-6; DNA: TGTGCCAGCAGCCAAGCCCAGGCTGGGGCCAACGTCCTGACTTTC; CDR3: CASSQAQAGANVLTF
D: -; V: TRBV9; length: 13; size: once; J: TRBJ2-7; DNA: TGTGCCAGCAGCCGACAGTTATTGGACGAGCAGTACTTC; CDR3: CASSRQLLDEQYF
D: TRBD1; V: TRBV7-2; length: 14; size: -; J: TRBJ1-4; DNA: TGTGCCAGTAGCAGGGGGAGCACTAATGAAAAACTGTTTTTT; CDR3: CASSRGSTNEKLFF
D: -; V: TRBV7-3; length: 13; size: -; J: TRBJ2-2; DNA: TGTGCCAGCAGCCCCCAGTCCACCGGGGAGCTGTTTTTT; CDR3: CASSPQSTGELFF
D: TRBD1; V: TRBV6-4; length: 15; size: few; J: TRBJ1-1; DNA: TGTGCCAGCAGTGCAACGGGACAGGGTGTAACTGAAGCTTTCTTT; CDR3: CASSATGQGVTEAFF
D: TRBD2; V: TRBV7-3; length: 12; size: -; J: TRBJ2-1; DNA: TGTGCCAGCAGCTTCACTAGCGGGGAGCAGTTCTTC; CDR3: CASSFTSGEQFF
D: -; V: TRBV5-1; length: 14; size: -; J: TRBJ1-2; DNA: TGCGCCAGCAGCTTGCTAGGGGAGGGCTATGGCTACACCTTC; CDR3: CASSLLGEGYGYTF
D: -; V: TRBV7-9; length: 17; size: -; J: TRBJ1-4; DNA: TGTGCCAGCAGCTTAGCGCCTAGACAGGAAAGATACCCGAAACTGTTTTTT; CDR3: CASSLAPRQERYPKLFF
D: TRBD1; V: TRBV6-1; length: 12; size: -; J: TRBJ1-1; DNA: TGTGCCATCCAGGGGGGGTTGACTGAAGCTTTCTTT; CDR3: CAIQGGLTEAFF
D: -; V: TRBV6-1; length: 15; size: -; J: TRBJ2-2; DNA: TGTGCCAGCCATCGGTTAGCGGCGAACACCGGGGAGCTGTTTTTT; CDR3: CASHRLAANTGELFF
D: -; V: TRBV7-2; length: 14; size: -; J: TRBJ1-1; DNA: TGTGCCAGCAGCCCGGGACGAGCGAACACTGAAGCTTTCTTT; CDR3: CASSPGRANTEAFF
D: -; V: TRBV5-1; length: 17; size: -; J: TRBJ1-6; DNA: TGCGCCAGCAGGTTCTCCGCCCGGGACCTTAGTAATTCACCCCTCCACTTT; CDR3: CASRFSARDLSNSPLHF